What follows are 24 T cell receptor beta chains derived from one specimen sequenced in a study of low-dose radiotherapy and immunotherapy resistance in tumors. Time point: after trial treatment. Treatment: LDRT plus nivolumab, ipilimumab, low-dose cyclophosphamide and aspirin (RACIN trial). TRAV- and TRBV-specific primers were used for first-strand cDNA, which covered alpha and beta chains. Over about 19 PCR cycles, TCRs were amplified from a constant-region primer and V-primer adapter. TCRdb processed the reads anew with MiXCR; each CDR3 protein has one entry. The table records approximately 100,000 distinct CDR3 sequences, less than 25% of them present only once. This sample comprised PBMCs, obtained after low-dose radiotherapy plus immunotherapy. Receptor source: a male donor with prostate cancer.

This rearrangement joins TRBV6-1 to TRBJ1-1; TRBD1 matches at 10 bases. Germline assignment: CDR1 MNHNS and CDR2 SASEGT. Unmatched junction bases numbered 6, after V lost 8 bases and J lost 3 bases. The CDR3 runs 14 residues. CDR3 DNA: TGTGCCAGCGGGCCGGGACAGGGGCACACTGAAGCTTTCTTT. Translation: CASGPGQGHTEAFF.

In this sample, this clonotype turned up a few times. The rearrangement links TRBV13 to TRBJ2-1, with 11 bases fitting TRBD1. The CDR3 runs 14 residues. Germline lookup yields CDR1 PRHDT and CDR2 FYEKMQ (reference sequence). Trimming at V came to 3 bases and at J to 9 bases, leaving 4 bases not matched to a gene. The CDR3 nucleotides are TGTGCCAGCAGCTTCGGACAGGGGGCGAGTGAGCAGTTCTTC. This encodes CASSFGQGASEQFF.

Regarding this clonotype: A far larger clone is a single base away, which makes a read error likely. As the CDR3 is not closed by the conserved phenylalanine or tryptophan, this likely results from a read error. The V call is TRBV6-1, the J call TRBJ1-1, with no clear D. The V and J ends lost 6 bases and 10 bases respectively, with 21 bases between them. The CDR3 runs to 14 residues. Looked up from germline, CDR1 is MNHNS and CDR2 is SASEGT. CDR3 residues: CASSLAGTASVAFS. The DNA for the CDR3 is TGTGCCAGCAGCTTGGCCGGAACCGCTTCTGTAGCTTTCTCT.

This clonotype was counted ten times or more. The genes are TRBV7-8 and TRBJ2-7; D possibly matches TRBD1 or TRBD2 (5 bases each). The CDR3 loop spans 12 amino acids. Germline V lookup: CDR1 SGHVS, CDR2 FQNEAQ. V was cut by 3 bases and J by 7 bases, with 10 bases left in between. CDR3 region: CASSFRDGEQYF. The CDR3 DNA is TGTGCCAGCAGCTTCAGGGACGGAGAGCAGTACTTC.

This clonotype was seen only a few times. J is TRBJ1-4 and V is TRBV5-4, with TRBD1 as a possible D gene (6 bases). There are 14 residues in the CDR3. Trimming cost V 3 bases and J 8 bases, with 14 bases left between them. CDR1 and CDR2 (germline): SGHNT, YYREEE (reference sequence). Here the CDR3 DNA reads TGTGCCAGCAGCTCGTATTCACAGGGCGAAAAACTGTTTTTT. Its protein product is CASSSYSQGEKLFF.

This clonotype came up many times. V and J are TRBV3-1 and TRBJ2-7; 9 bases fit TRBD2. Germline CDR1 reads LGHDT; CDR2 reads YNNKEL (reference sequence). V was pared by 6 bases and J by 3 bases, with 9 bases of the junction left unmatched. The CDR3 extends over 15 amino acids. CDR3 in amino acids: CASSLGASGDYEQYF. As DNA, the CDR3 is TGTGCCAGCAGTCTCGGGGCTAGCGGGGACTACGAGCAGTACTTC.

This chain links TRBV6-5 with TRBJ2-7; either TRBD1 or TRBD2 may fit D (5 bases each). This CDR3 comprises 15 residues. Germline CDR1 MNHEY, CDR2 SVGAGI. Trimming took off 5 bases at V and 6 bases at J, with 20 bases between the two ends. The CDR3: CASSPAWDVSREQYF. DNA for the CDR3: TGTGCCAGCAGTCCCGCCTGGGACGTCTCTCGCGAGCAGTACTTC.

This clonotype was observed at least ten times. The chain is built from TRBV7-2 and TRBJ2-3, with a weak D call TRBD2 (6 bases). The CDR3 consists of 15 residues. Germline CDR1 SGHTA, CDR2 FQGNSA. Trimming took off 5 bases at V and 1 base at J, with 13 bases between the two ends. This CDR3 is CASSQSGLGTDTQYF. CDR3 DNA sequence: TGTGCCAGCAGCCAGTCGGGACTGGGCACAGATACGCAGTATTTT.

The rearrangement uses TRBV20-1 and TRBJ2-5; a possible D gene is TRBD1 (5 bases). V gave up 4 bases and J gave up 0 bases, with 12 bases separating them. Germline V gene lookup returns CDR1 DFQATT and CDR2 SNEGSKA (reference sequence). This CDR3 is built from 14 residues. The CDR3 is CSATTARYQETQYF. For the CDR3, the DNA is TGCAGTGCTACGACAGCGCGGTACCAAGAGACCCAGTACTTC.

This clonotype was observed many times. The CDR3 DNA sequence: TGCGCCAGCAGCCAGGGGGCCAAGGAGAACACTGAAGCTTTCTTT. Translated: CASSQGAKENTEAFF. This rearrangement joins TRBV4-1 to TRBJ1-1; D perhaps matches TRBD1 (6 bases). This CDR3 spans 15 amino acids. Germline V gene data show CDR1 as MGHRA and CDR2 as YSYEKL. V was shortened by 3 bases and J by 1 base, with 12 bases between the two germline ends.

In this sample, this clonotype turned up many times. The chain joins TRBV19 to TRBJ2-7; TRBD1 agrees at 10 bases. CDR3 length: 15 residues. Germline assignment: CDR1 LNHDA and CDR2 SQIVND (reference sequence). V trimming: 6 bases; J trimming: 3 bases; junction bases outside the gene matches: 8. The DNA for the CDR3 is TGTGCCAGTAGCACGGGACAGGGGATGTTCTACGAGCAGTACTTC. Its translation: CASSTGQGMFYEQYF. Based on the CDR3 plus reference TRBV19 and TRBJ2-7, the full variable domain is DGGITQSPKYLFRKEGQNVTLSCEQNLNHDAMYWYRQDPGQGLRLIYYSQIVNDFQKGDIAEGYSVSREKKESFPLTVTSAQKNPTAFYLCASSTGQGMFYEQYFGPGTRLTVT.

This clonotype has more than one count but fewer than ten. The rearrangement links TRBV30 to TRBJ2-2; D ambiguous. CDR1 is GTSNPN and CDR2 is SVGIG in the germline V gene (reference sequence). The V gene lost 3 bases and the J gene lost 0 bases, with 8 bases spanning the gap. This CDR3 spans 14 amino acids. CDR3 nucleotide sequence: TGTGCCTGGAGCCTTGGGCCGAACACCGGGGAGCTGTTTTTT. This encodes CAWSLGPNTGELFF.

The rearrangement joins TRBV15 to TRBJ2-1; 12 bases agree with TRBD2. The J segment lost 5 bases and the V segment lost 3 bases, leaving 2 bases of the junction unmatched. Germline V CDR1 and CDR2: LNHNV, YYDKDF (reference sequence). The CDR3 has 15 amino acids. The CDR3 bases are TGTGCCACCAGCAGGTGGACTAGCGGGAACAATGAGCAGTTCTTC. Translated: CATSRWTSGNNEQFF.

The V call is TRBV5-4, the J call TRBJ2-5; weak D call: TRBD1 (6 bases). Germline V gene data show CDR1 as SGHNT and CDR2 as YYREEE (reference sequence). The CDR3 is made up of 15 amino acids. V gave up 1 base and J gave up 5 bases, with 15 bases separating them. The CDR3 DNA follows: TGTGCCAGCAGCTTGAGATGGGGGCGCGGGGAGACCCAGTACTTC. The encoded protein is CASSLRWGRGETQYF.

This clonotype was seen many times. As DNA, the CDR3 is TGTGCCAGCAGTGGGCAGGGTGGCGCCGGGGAGCTGTTTTTT. Its translation is CASSGQGGAGELFF. The V call is TRBV6-2 or TRBV6-3, the J call TRBJ2-2, with a possible D match to TRBD1 (5 bases). V was pared by 5 bases and J by 6 bases, with 13 bases between. CDR1 is MNHEY, CDR2 SVGEGT, per germline. This CDR3 spans 14 amino acids.

This clonotype was counted only a few times. J is TRBJ2-2 and V is TRBV10-2, with D perhaps matching TRBD2 (7 bases). The CDR3 is made up of 17 amino acids. V dropped 5 bases and J dropped 0 bases, with 16 bases sitting between them. Germline V CDR1 and CDR2: WSHSY, SAAADI. CDR3 loop: CASSLGGGSSNTGELFF. DNA of the CDR3: TGCGCCAGCAGTTTGGGGGGCGGGAGCTCGAACACCGGGGAGCTGTTTTTT.

The chain links TRBV6-4 to TRBJ1-6, with D tentatively TRBD1 (5 bases). CDR3 length: 14 amino acids. Germline-derived CDR1 and CDR2 are MRHNA and SNTAGT. Trimming took off 2 bases at V and 7 bases at J, with 9 bases between the two ends. For the CDR3, the DNA is TGTGCCAGCAGTGACGCAGGGCCAAATTCACCCCTCCACTTT. This sequence encodes CASSDAGPNSPLHF.

The sample holds many counts of this clonotype. This sequence joins TRBV27 and TRBJ1-3, with D possibly TRBD1 on 5 matching bases. The germline V gene has CDR1 MNHEY and CDR2 SMNVEV (reference sequence). The CDR3 spans 15 residues. V was shortened by 4 bases and J by 2 bases, with 12 bases between the two germline ends. The DNA for the CDR3 is TGTGCCAGCAGTTCCCCCAGGGAGGCTGGAAACACCATATATTTT. This encodes CASSSPREAGNTIYF.

Concerning this clonotype itself: Given a far larger clone just one base away, this is likely a sequencing read error. V and J are TRBV6-2 or TRBV6-3 and TRBJ1-3, with TRBD1 as a possible D gene (6 bases). The germline V gene has CDR1 MNHEY and CDR2 SVGEGT. CDR3 length: 13 residues. V was pared by 2 bases and J by 7 bases, with 9 bases between. CDR3: CASSYGGVNTIYF. As DNA, the CDR3 is TGTGCCAGCAGTTACGGGGGCGTCAACACCATATATTTT.

This clonotype has at least ten counts. The chain has TRBV20-1 and TRBJ1-2; TRBD1 matches at 7 bases. The CDR3 sequence is 13 residues long. The ends lost 5 bases at V and 4 bases at J; junction bases unmatched: 7. Germline CDR1 is DFQATT and CDR2 is SNEGSKA (reference sequence). CDR3 region: CSAEPGQAYGYTF. CDR3 DNA: TGCAGTGCTGAGCCAGGACAGGCCTATGGCTACACCTTC.

This clonotype was found many times. The CDR3 protein is CASSVGDEQFF. CDR3 DNA sequence: TGTGCCAGCAGCGTAGGGGATGAGCAGTTCTTC. This chain links TRBV9 with TRBJ2-1, with D unresolved. CDR3 size: 11 residues. The germline V gene encodes CDR1 SGDLS and CDR2 YYNGEE. V gave up 0 bases and J gave up 8 bases, with 3 bases separating them.

This clonotype was recorded many times. This rearrangement joins TRBV5-1 to TRBJ2-4; D ambiguous. The CDR3 is 14 residues long. Trimming removed 3 bases at V and 0 bases at J, with 7 bases between. CDR1 is SGHRS, CDR2 YFSETQ, per germline. The CDR3 sequence is CASSSGVAKNIQYF. CDR3 DNA: TGCGCCAGCAGCTCAGGAGTAGCCAAAAACATTCAGTACTTC.

This clonotype was detected ten times or more. This chain uses TRBV20-1 with TRBJ2-3; 8 bases map to TRBD1. The CDR3 is 14 residues long. Per the germline V gene, CDR1 is DFQATT and CDR2 is SNEGSKA (reference sequence). Unmatched junction bases numbered 4, after V lost 4 bases and J lost 1 base. In DNA, the CDR3 is TGCAGTGCTATGACAGGGGTTCGCACAGATACGCAGTATTTT. Amino acids: CSAMTGVRTDTQYF.

The chain employs TRBV4-2 and TRBJ2-3, with D possibly being TRBD2 (5 bases). Trimming shortened V by 4 bases and J by 2 bases, and 19 bases separated the two germline ends. Germline loops: CDR1 LGHNA, CDR2 YNFKEQ. The CDR3 length is 17 residues. This CDR3 is CASSRPDLAPNTDTQYF. CDR3 nucleotides: TGTGCCAGCAGCCGCCCCGATCTAGCTCCGAACACAGATACGCAGTATTTT.